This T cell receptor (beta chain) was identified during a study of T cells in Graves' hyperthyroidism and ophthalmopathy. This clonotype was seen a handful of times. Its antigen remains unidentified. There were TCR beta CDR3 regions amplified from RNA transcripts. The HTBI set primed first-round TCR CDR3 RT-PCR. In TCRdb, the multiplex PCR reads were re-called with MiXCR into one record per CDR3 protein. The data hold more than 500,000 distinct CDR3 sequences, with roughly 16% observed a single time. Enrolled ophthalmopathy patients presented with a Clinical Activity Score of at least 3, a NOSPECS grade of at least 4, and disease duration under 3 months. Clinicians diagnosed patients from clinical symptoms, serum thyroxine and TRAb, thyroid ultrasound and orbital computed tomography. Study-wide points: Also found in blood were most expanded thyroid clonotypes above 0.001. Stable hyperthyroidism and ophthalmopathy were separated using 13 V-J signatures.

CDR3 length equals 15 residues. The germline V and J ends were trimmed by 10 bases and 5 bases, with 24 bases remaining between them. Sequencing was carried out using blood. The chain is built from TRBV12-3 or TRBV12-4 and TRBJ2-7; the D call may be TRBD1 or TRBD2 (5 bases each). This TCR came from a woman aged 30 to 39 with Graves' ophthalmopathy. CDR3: CATSSPGTGKDEQYF. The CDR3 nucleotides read TGTGCCACCTCTTCCCCCGGGACGGGGAAGGACGAGCAGTACTTC.